This record concerns one T cell receptor (beta chain) sequence. Its antigen is not known. This entry belongs to a study of response to subunit inactivated influenza vaccine. Broader study findings: Researchers suggested that each seasonal influenza vaccination recruits few new T cells.

In TCRdb, the RT-PCR reads were re-called with MiXCR into one record per CDR3 protein. The sample records 610,000 or so distinct CDR3 sequences, 14% being singletons. Between the trimmed V and J ends, which lost 1 base and 0 bases, there was a span of 10 bases. The CDR3 extends over 15 amino acids. CDR1 is SGHRS and CDR2 is YFSETQ in the germline V gene. This TCR derives from a middle-aged man who received an inactivated influenza vaccine. The input for sequencing was PBMCs from blood, taken roughly 12 days after vaccination. The rearrangement joins TRBV5-1 to TRBJ2-5; tentative D call: TRBD2 (6 bases). CDR3: CASSLSGVNQETQYF. CDR3 nucleotides: TGCGCCAGCAGCTTGTCGGGAGTCAACCAAGAGACCCAGTACTTC.